Below are 13 T cell receptor beta chains sequenced from a single sample in a study of CD8 T cells in ankylosing spondylitis. These receptors' antigens are unknown. General observations from the study: Ankylosing spondylitis blood seemed to carry a telltale TCR beta motif made of eight highly homologous variants.

From the 5' RACE reads, TCRdb called clonotypes with MiXCR, one entry per CDR3 protein. The sample yields about 500,000 distinct CDR3 sequences, roughly 12% seen once. Sequenced: blood, either unsorted or a sorted T cell fraction (not recorded which). These receptor sequences come from a male donor with ankylosing spondylitis.

This clonotype was seen at least ten times. The CDR3 sequence: CASSPTSGSPGGGELFF. Here the CDR3 DNA reads TGCGCCAGCAGTCCGACTAGCGGGAGTCCTGGTGGCGGGGAGCTGTTTTTT. The rearrangement joins TRBV5-1 to TRBJ2-2; the match to TRBD2 covers 12 bases. Germline CDR1 is SGHRS and CDR2 is YFSETQ. The CDR3 has 17 residues. Trimming took 5 bases from V and 7 from J; bases not matched to a gene: 12.

This clonotype was found a few times. The chain recombines TRBV7-2 with TRBJ2-2; TRBD2 matches at 8 bases. Germline CDR1 is SGHTA and CDR2 is FQGNSA. CDR3 length: 17 residues. Trimming at V came to 3 bases and at J to 0 bases, leaving 6 bases not matched to a gene. CDR3 in DNA: TGTGCCAGCAGCTTCTTGGCTAGCGGGTCGAACACCGGGGAGCTGTTTTTT. Translated, it gives CASSFLASGSNTGELFF.

The chain is built from TRBV20-1 and TRBJ1-4; D ambiguous. Germline V gene lookup returns CDR1 DFQATT and CDR2 SNEGSKA (reference sequence). V lost 6 bases and J lost 2, with 10 bases in between. The CDR3 spans 13 residues. The CDR3 region has the DNA TGCAGTGCCCCCAGCCGGACTAATGAAAAACTGTTTTTT. This translates into CSAPSRTNEKLFF.

This clonotype was seen a handful of times. V usage is TRBV27 and J usage is TRBJ1-1, with D tentatively TRBD1 (5 bases). With 0 bases removed from V and 5 bases from J, the gap between germline ends came to 13 bases. The CDR3 consists of 15 residues. Germline CDR1 MNHEY, CDR2 SMNVEV (reference sequence). The CDR3, as DNA: TGTGCCAGCAGTTTATCCTTTGGGGCGTGGACTGAAGCTTTCTTT. This codes for CASSLSFGAWTEAFF.

The V and J genes are TRBV24-1 and TRBJ2-3; D is perhaps TRBD2 (6 bases). CDR3 length equals 16 residues. CDR1 is KGHDR, CDR2 SFDVKD, per germline. V was pared by 5 bases and J by 1 base, with 15 bases between. The CDR3 sequence is CATSASPGSGTDTQYF. The CDR3 DNA reads as TGTGCCACCAGTGCCTCTCCCGGGAGCGGCACAGATACGCAGTATTTT.

This clonotype was detected ten times or more. The genes are TRBV11-1 and TRBJ2-1, with TRBD2 matching over 12 bases. The V segment lost 5 bases and the J segment 6 bases; nucleotides outside the gene matches: 14. The CDR3 is 18 residues long. Germline V CDR1 and CDR2: SGHAT, FQDESV (reference sequence). For the CDR3, the DNA is TGTGCCAGCAGCCGAAGTCCCCTTCTAGCGGGAGGGAGCAATGAGCAGTTCTTC. It codes for CASSRSPLLAGGSNEQFF.

The chain uses TRBV4-2 and TRBJ2-1; D remains unclear. CDR3 length: 14 amino acids. With 3 bases removed from V and 9 bases from J, the gap between germline ends came to 15 bases. Germline-derived CDR1 and CDR2 are LGHNA and YNFKEQ. This chain's CDR3 is CASSHPAYSPEQFF. The CDR3 nucleotides read TGTGCCAGCAGCCATCCGGCCTACTCCCCTGAGCAGTTCTTC.

V gene TRBV2 combines with J gene TRBJ1-4; 9 nucleotides align to TRBD1. V lost 1 base, J lost 4 bases, and 1 base stayed unmatched. The CDR3 has 15 amino acids. Germline CDR1 is SNHLY and CDR2 is FYNNEI. The CDR3, as DNA: TGTGCCAGCAGTGAAGGGGACAGGGATAATGAAAAACTGTTTTTT. This sequence encodes CASSEGDRDNEKLFF. Variable domain in full (rest from reference TRBV2 and TRBJ1-4): EPEVTQTPSHQVTQMGQEVILRCVPISNHLYFYWYRQILGQKVEFLVSFYNNEISEKSEIFDDQFSVERPDGSNFTLKIRSTKLEDSAMYFCASSEGDRDNEKLFFGSGTQLSVL.

The CDR3 DNA follows: TGCAGTGCAACTGACAGGGCAACCTTGAACACTGAAGCTTTCTTT. It specifies CSATDRATLNTEAFF. The chain uses TRBV20-1 and TRBJ1-1; the match to TRBD1 covers 7 bases. CDR3 size: 15 residues. Germline CDR1 DFQATT, CDR2 SNEGSKA (reference sequence). V trimming: 6 bases; J trimming: 0 bases; junction bases outside the gene matches: 10.

This clonotype was picked up a small number of times. This sequence joins TRBV5-1 and TRBJ2-5; 7 bases are shared with TRBD1. CDR3 size: 15 residues. Germline lookup yields CDR1 SGHRS and CDR2 YFSETQ. Trimming took 2 bases from V and 4 from J; bases not matched to a gene: 8. This CDR3 is CASSFSGTGVETQYF. DNA for the CDR3: TGCGCCAGCAGCTTCTCCGGAACAGGGGTAGAGACCCAGTACTTC.

V is TRBV24-1 and J is TRBJ2-2, with 11 bases fitting TRBD1. The length of the CDR3 is 16 residues. Germline CDR1 reads KGHDR; CDR2 reads SFDVKD. V trimming: 4 bases; J trimming: 5 bases; junction bases outside the gene matches: 5. This chain's CDR3 is CATSDLGQGATGELFF. CDR3 nucleotides: TGTGCCACCAGTGACCTAGGACAGGGGGCGACCGGGGAGCTGTTTTTT.

V usage is TRBV7-2 and J usage is TRBJ2-7, with 8 nucleotides matching TRBD2. Germline V gene lookup returns CDR1 SGHTA and CDR2 FQGNSA. The CDR3 is made up of 16 amino acids. V lost 5 bases and J lost 4; bases outside the gene matches: 13. In DNA, the CDR3 is TGTGCCAGCAGCCTAAGTACTAGCGGACTGGGGTACGAGCAGTACTTC. Translated: CASSLSTSGLGYEQYF.

This clonotype showed up just a few times. The chain recombines TRBV6-1 with TRBJ2-5; 11 bases agree with TRBD2. The CDR3 sequence is 15 residues long. The germline CDR1 and CDR2 sequences are MNHNS and SASEGT. J lost 3 bases, V lost 5 bases, and 5 bases had no gene match. CDR3 nucleotide sequence: TGTGCCAGCAGTCCCCTAGCGGGAGGAGAAGAGACCCAGTACTTC. Translation: CASSPLAGGEETQYF.